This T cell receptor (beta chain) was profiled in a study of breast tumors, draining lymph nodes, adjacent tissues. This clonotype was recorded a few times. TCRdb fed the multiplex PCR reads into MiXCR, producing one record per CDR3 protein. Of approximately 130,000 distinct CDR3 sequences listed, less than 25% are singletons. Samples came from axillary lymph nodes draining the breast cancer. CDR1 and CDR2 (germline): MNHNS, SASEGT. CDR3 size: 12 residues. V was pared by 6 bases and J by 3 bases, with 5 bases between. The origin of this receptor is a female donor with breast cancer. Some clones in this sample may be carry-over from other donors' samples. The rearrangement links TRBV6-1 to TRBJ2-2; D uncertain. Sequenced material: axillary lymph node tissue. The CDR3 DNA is TGTGCCAGCAGACAGCACACCGGGGAGCTGTTTTTT. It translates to CASRQHTGELFF.